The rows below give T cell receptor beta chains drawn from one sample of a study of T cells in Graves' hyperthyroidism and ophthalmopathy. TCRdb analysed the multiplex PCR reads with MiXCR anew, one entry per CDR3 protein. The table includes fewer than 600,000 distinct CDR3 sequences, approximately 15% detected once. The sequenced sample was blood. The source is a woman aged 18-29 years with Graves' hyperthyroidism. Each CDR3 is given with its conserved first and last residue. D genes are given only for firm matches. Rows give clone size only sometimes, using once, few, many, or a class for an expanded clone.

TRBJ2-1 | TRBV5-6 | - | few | CASIWGSRNEQFF | TGTGCCAGCATCTGGGGTAGCCGCAATGAGCAGTTCTTC
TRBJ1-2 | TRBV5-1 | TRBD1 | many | CASSSTGGHYGYTF | TGCGCCAGCAGCTCGACAGGGGGCCACTATGGCTACACCTTC
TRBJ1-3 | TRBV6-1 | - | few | CASRTKGLVNTIYF | TGTGCCAGCAGGACCAAGGGGCTTGTGAACACCATATATTTT
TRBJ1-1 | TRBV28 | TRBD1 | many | CASSSIPGQGTEAFF | TGTGCCAGCAGTTCCATCCCGGGACAGGGGACTGAAGCTTTCTTT
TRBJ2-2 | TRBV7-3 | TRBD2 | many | CASSVLAGIANTGELFF | TGTGCCAGCAGCGTACTAGCGGGGATCGCGAACACCGGGGAGCTGTTTTTT
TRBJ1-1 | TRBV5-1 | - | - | CASSFSPDILTEAFF | TGCGCCAGCAGCTTCTCTCCGGACATTTTGACTGAAGCTTTCTTT
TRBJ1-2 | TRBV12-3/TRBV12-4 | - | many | CASSLGQVNYGYTF | TGTGCCAGCAGTTTGGGCCAGGTTAACTATGGCTACACCTTC
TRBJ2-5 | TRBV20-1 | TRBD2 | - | CSAGGGSQETQYF | TGCAGTGCCGGGGGGGGAAGCCAAGAGACCCAGTACTTC
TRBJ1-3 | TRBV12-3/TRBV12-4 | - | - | CASGRVSGNTIYF | TGTGCCAGCGGCCGTGTCTCTGGAAACACCATATATTTT
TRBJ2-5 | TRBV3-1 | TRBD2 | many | CASSLAKTSGIETQYF | TGTGCCAGCAGCCTGGCGAAGACTAGCGGAATAGAGACCCAGTACTTC
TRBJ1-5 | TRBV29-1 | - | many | CSVGPGSNQPQHF | TGCAGCGTTGGGCCAGGAAGCAATCAGCCCCAGCATTTT
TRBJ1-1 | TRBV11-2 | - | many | CASSHGGDTEAFF | TGTGCCAGCAGCCACGGGGGGGACACTGAAGCTTTCTTT
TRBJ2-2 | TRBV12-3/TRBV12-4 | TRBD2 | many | CASSFPGTSKAGELFF | TGTGCCAGCAGTTTTCCGGGGACTAGCAAAGCCGGGGAGCTGTTTTTT
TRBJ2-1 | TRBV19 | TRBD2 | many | CASGGRGLVYNEQFF | TGTGCCAGCGGAGGACGGGGACTAGTTTACAATGAGCAGTTCTTC
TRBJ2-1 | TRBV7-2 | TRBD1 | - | CASSSYGGTGSYNEQFF | TGTGCCAGCAGCTCCTACGGAGGGACAGGCTCCTACAATGAGCAGTTCTTC
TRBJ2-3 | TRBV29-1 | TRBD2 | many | CSTVAGRTDTQYF | TGCAGCACTGTAGCGGGAAGGACAGATACGCAGTATTTT
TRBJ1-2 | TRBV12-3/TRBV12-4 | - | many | CASKGWANYGYTF | TGTGCCTCAAAGGGTTGGGCTAACTATGGCTACACCTTC
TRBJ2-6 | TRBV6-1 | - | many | CASSEAANSGANVLTF | TGTGCCAGCAGTGAAGCGGCAAACTCTGGGGCCAACGTCCTGACTTTC
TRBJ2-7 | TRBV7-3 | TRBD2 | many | CASSFTSGMSSYEQYF | TGTGCCAGCAGCTTTACTAGCGGGATGAGCTCCTACGAGCAGTACTTC
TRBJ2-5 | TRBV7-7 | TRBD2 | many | CASSAGTSAKVETQYF | TGTGCCAGCAGCGCCGGGACTAGCGCCAAGGTAGAGACCCAGTACTTC
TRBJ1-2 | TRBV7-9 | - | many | CASSLARGYTF | TGTGCCAGCAGCTTAGCCAGAGGCTACACCTTC
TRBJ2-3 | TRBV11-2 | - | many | CASSLHPSGLGTDTQYF | TGTGCCAGCAGCTTACATCCCTCTGGGCTGGGCACAGATACGCAGTATTTT
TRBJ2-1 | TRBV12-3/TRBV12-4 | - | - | CASSFGVIYNEQFF | TGTGCCAGCAGTTTTGGGGTAATCTACAATGAGCAGTTCTTC
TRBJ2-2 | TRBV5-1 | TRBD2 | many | CASSLDTSGTTGELFF | TGCGCCAGCAGCTTGGACACTAGCGGGACTACTGGGGAGCTGTTTTTT
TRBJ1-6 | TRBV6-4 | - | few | CASSENSPLHF | TGTGCCAGCAGTGAAAATTCACCCCTCCACTTT
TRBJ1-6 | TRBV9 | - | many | CASSAAAGGSSPLHF | TGTGCCAGCAGCGCCGCGGCCGGGGGGTCGTCACCCCTCCACTTT
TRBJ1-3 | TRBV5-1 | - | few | CASSPRDISRDTIYF | TGCGCCAGCAGCCCACGAGATATTTCCCGTGACACCATATATTTT
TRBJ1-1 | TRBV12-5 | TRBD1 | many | CASGNRDRGTEAFF | TGTGCTAGTGGTAACCGGGACAGGGGGACTGAAGCTTTCTTT
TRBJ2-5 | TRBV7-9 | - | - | CASSLSTIGETQYF | TGTGCCAGCAGCTTATCCACTATCGGGGAGACCCAGTACTTC
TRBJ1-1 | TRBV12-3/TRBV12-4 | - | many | CAGRIGGTLTEAFF | TGTGCCGGCAGGATTGGAGGAACCCTCACTGAAGCTTTCTTT
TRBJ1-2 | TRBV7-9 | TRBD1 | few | CASSPPGGQVINYGYTF | TGTGCCAGCAGCCCCCCAGGAGGACAGGTGATAAACTATGGCTACACCTTC
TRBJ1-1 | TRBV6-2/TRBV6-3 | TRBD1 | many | CASSVDDRGLGEAFF | TGTGCCAGCAGTGTAGATGACAGGGGGCTAGGAGAAGCTTTCTTT
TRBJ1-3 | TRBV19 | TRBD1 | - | CASSGQGFGNTIYF | TGTGCCAGTAGTGGACAGGGGTTTGGAAACACCATATATTTT
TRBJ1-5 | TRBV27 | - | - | CASSLSRVGNQPQHF | TGTGCCAGCAGTTTATCTAGGGTTGGGAATCAGCCCCAGCATTTT
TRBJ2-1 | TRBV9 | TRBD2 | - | CASSVEGAGGSDEQFF | TGTGCCAGCAGCGTAGAAGGAGCGGGAGGGAGCGATGAGCAGTTCTTC
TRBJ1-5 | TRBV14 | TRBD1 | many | CASSQDRTGLGVSNQPQHF | TGTGCCAGCAGCCAAGATCGGACAGGTCTGGGAGTTAGCAATCAGCCCCAGCATTTT
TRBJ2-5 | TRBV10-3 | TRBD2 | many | CAISEVLRETVEETQYF | TGTGCCATCAGTGAGGTTTTGCGGGAGACAGTGGAAGAGACCCAGTACTTC
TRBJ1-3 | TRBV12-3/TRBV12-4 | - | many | CASSTRRASSGNTIYF | TGTGCCAGCAGCACTCGGCGGGCCTCGTCTGGAAACACCATATATTTT
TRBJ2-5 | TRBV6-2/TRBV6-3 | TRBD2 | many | CASSTLADRGETQYF | TGTGCCAGCAGTACGCTAGCGGACCGGGGAGAGACCCAGTACTTC
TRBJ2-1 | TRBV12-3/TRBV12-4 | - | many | CASSLSGDEQFF | TGTGCCAGCAGTCTTAGTGGCGATGAGCAGTTCTTC
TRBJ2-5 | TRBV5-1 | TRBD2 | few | CASSPGGGRGETQYF | TGCGCCAGCAGCCCGGGCGGCGGGAGAGGGGAGACCCAGTACTTC
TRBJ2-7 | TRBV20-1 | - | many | CSARPGGGSSYEQYF | TGCAGTGCTAGACCGGGGGGCGGGAGCTCCTACGAGCAGTACTTC
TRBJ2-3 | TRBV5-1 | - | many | CASSAAPSTDTQYF | TGCGCCAGCAGCGCCGCCCCTAGCACAGATACGCAGTATTTT
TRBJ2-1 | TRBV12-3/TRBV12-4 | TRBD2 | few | CASSSKTSGRYNEQFF | TGTGCCAGCAGTTCGAAGACTAGCGGGAGATACAATGAGCAGTTCTTC
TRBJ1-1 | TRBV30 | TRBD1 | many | CAWSATGDRRTEAFF | TGTGCCTGGAGTGCGACAGGGGACAGACGCACTGAAGCTTTCTTT
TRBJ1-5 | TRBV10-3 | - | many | CAISESLGVGGQPQHF | TGTGCCATCAGTGAGTCGTTGGGGGTTGGGGGTCAGCCCCAGCATTTT
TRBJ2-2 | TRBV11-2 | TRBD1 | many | CASSPGGGELFF | TGTGCCAGCAGCCCAGGGGGCGGGGAGCTGTTTTTT
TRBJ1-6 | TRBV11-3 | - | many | CASSPGRNSPLHF | TGTGCCAGCAGCCCCGGACGGAATTCACCCCTCCACTTT
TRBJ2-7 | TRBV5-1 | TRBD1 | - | CASSPRQGARYEQYF | TGCGCCAGCAGCCCACGACAGGGGGCTAGGTACGAGCAGTACTTC
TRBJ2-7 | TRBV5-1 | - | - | CASSLQGPADGPYEQYF | TGCGCCAGCAGCTTGCAGGGACCCGCAGACGGTCCCTACGAGCAGTACTTC
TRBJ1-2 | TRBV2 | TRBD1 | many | CASSEGGGQVAYGYTF | TGTGCCAGCAGTGAAGGAGGAGGACAGGTGGCCTATGGCTACACCTTC
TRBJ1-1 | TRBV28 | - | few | CASSPGPRPSEAFF | TGTGCCAGCAGCCCAGGTCCCCGGCCCTCTGAAGCTTTCTTT
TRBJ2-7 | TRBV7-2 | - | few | CASSLVGKVRGYEQYF | TGTGCCAGCAGCTTAGTAGGGAAGGTACGAGGCTACGAGCAGTACTTC
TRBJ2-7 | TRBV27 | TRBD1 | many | CASSLGQGAYEQYF | TGCGCCAGCAGCTTGGGACAGGGAGCCTACGAGCAGTACTTC